The entry that follows covers one T cell receptor (beta chain) sequence. The target of this receptor is not known. No base quality values were provided; no much bigger clone lies one nucleotide off. This sample is drawn from a study of T cell changes during pregnancy in multiple sclerosis (dated by TCRdb to the late 2010s). About the full investigation: Changes in the T cell repertoire over the course of pregnancy were examined in this study in women with multiple sclerosis.

Library generation was performed with the immunoSEQ multiplex PCR assay. TCRdb took this table from immuneACCESS and kept in-frame rearrangements with V and J called. Such tables lack part of the clones; where checked against another copy, unresolved V genes explain under half of the gap, and the rest is unexplained. The sample yields about 18,000 clones; more than 70% were counted once. The top ten constitute around 9.9% of the sample. From the germline V gene, CDR1 is MRHNA and CDR2 is SNTAGT. The CDR3, from cysteine to phenylalanine, totals 14 residues. Only the CDR3 part of the read is kept: 42 bases, read in frame from the first base. V is clipped by 2 bases and J by 4 bases, and the sequence between their germline boundaries is 11 bases long.

Rearrangement joined TRBV6-4 to TRBJ1-1, and perhaps TRBD1 as D gene, on 6 matching bases. The receptor's source is a female donor with multiple sclerosis, enrolled in a pregnancy study. Here the sequenced sample was CD8+ T cells from peripheral blood mononuclear cells, taken after pregnancy. For the CDR3, the sequence is CASSDGGAGTEAFF. The base sequence is TGTGCCAGCAGTGACGGGGGGGCCGGCACTGAAGCTTTCTTT.